The 13 T cell receptor beta chains listed next were all sequenced from one sample in a study of neoadjuvant nivolumab and ipilimumab in lung cancer. This table comes from immunoSEQ multiplex PCR, and its TCRdb copy is limited to in-frame clones, with some not included. In the table there are roughly 34,000 clones, more than 85% of which are singletons. The sequencing here drew on peripheral blood, taken after neoadjuvant nivolumab, alone or with ipilimumab, at or shortly before surgery. The receptors shown here come from an adult with non-small cell lung cancer.

This clone is a singleton in its sample. The chain recombines TRBV7-9 with TRBJ2-1; no clear D gene. This CDR3 has 14 amino acids. The ends were cut back, 8 bases at V and 6 bases at J, with 17 bases in the middle. CDR1 and CDR2 (germline): SEHNR, FQNEAQ (reference sequence). Written as DNA, the CDR3 is TGTGCCAGCCTTGGGTCCCCCCTTAGCAATGAGCAGTTCTTC. Residues: CASLGSPLSNEQFF. Using reference TRBV7-9 and TRBJ2-1 for the parts outside the CDR3, the full variable domain is DTGVSQNPRHKITKRGQNVTFRCDPISEHNRLYWYRQTLGQGPEFLTYFQNEAQLEKSRLLSDRFSAERPKGSFSTLEIQRTEQGDSAMYLCASLGSPLSNEQFFGPGTRLTVL.

The chain carries TRBV6-1 and TRBJ1-3; 11 bases map to TRBD1. The V gene end was trimmed by 2 bases and the J gene end by 10 bases; junction bases not matched to a gene: 7. The CDR3 length is 15 residues. Germline CDR1 MNHNS, CDR2 SASEGT. For the CDR3, the DNA is TGTGCCAGCAGTGAAAGGGGGACAGGGGGAAGGACCATATATTTT. Its protein product is CASSERGTGGRTIYF.

The chain is built from TRBV18 and TRBJ1-5, with 7 bases lining up with TRBD1. Germline V gene data show CDR1 as KGHSH and CDR2 as LQKENI. V was pared by 3 bases and J by 4 bases, with 9 bases of the junction left unmatched. The CDR3 covers 16 residues. The CDR3 coding sequence is TGTGCCAGCTCACCCAGCGACAGGGCACTAAATCAGCCCCAGCATTTT. It codes for CASSPSDRALNQPQHF.

The CDR3 reads CATSNSGTNTDTQYF. As DNA, the CDR3 is TGTGCCACCAGCAACTCCGGGACTAACACAGATACGCAGTATTTT. The chain combines TRBV15 with TRBJ2-3, with 7 bases matching TRBD2. The trim removed 4 bases at V and 2 bases at J, leaving 6 bases unmatched. Germline-derived CDR1 and CDR2 are LNHNV and YYDKDF (reference sequence). The length of the CDR3 is 15 residues. Full variable domain (remainder filled in from reference TRBV15 and TRBJ2-3): DAMVIQNPRYQVTQFGKPVTLSCSQTLNHNVMYWYQQKSSQAPKLLFHYYDKDFNNEADTPDNFQSRRPNTSFCFLDIRSPGLGDTAMYLCATSNSGTNTDTQYFGPGTRLTVL.

The J gene is TRBJ2-1, the V gene TRBV5-4, with D possibly being TRBD1 (6 bases). The CDR3 extends over 13 amino acids. Trimming removed 4 bases at V and 3 bases at J, with 8 bases between. Per germline, CDR1 SGHNT and CDR2 YYREEE (reference sequence). As DNA, the CDR3 is TGTGCCAGCAGCCCGGACAGCTACAATGAGCAGTTCTTC. This translates into CASSPDSYNEQFF.

The J gene is TRBJ1-2, the V gene TRBV6-5; unclear D gene. There are 11 residues in the CDR3. V was shortened by 7 bases and J by 4 bases, with 7 bases between the two germline ends. Looked up from germline, CDR1 is MNHEY and CDR2 is SVGAGI. CDR3 in DNA: TGTGCCAGCATGGGCAGCTATGGCTACACCTTC. Protein: CASMGSYGYTF.

The rearrangement links TRBV16 to TRBJ2-7; 7 positions agree with TRBD1. Unmatched junction bases numbered 11, after V lost 3 bases and J lost 6 bases. Germline lookup yields CDR1 KGHSY and CDR2 FQNENV. This CDR3 region has 15 residues. DNA for the CDR3: TGTGCCAGCAGCCACCAGGGACAGAGTGGGGGCGAGCAGTACTTC. Its protein product is CASSHQGQSGGEQYF.

This rearrangement joins TRBV18 to TRBJ1-3; D uncertain. CDR3 length: 14 amino acids. The V gene's germline CDR1 is KGHSH and CDR2 LQKENI. Trimming removed 0 bases at V and 2 bases at J, with 5 bases between. In nucleotides, the CDR3 is TGTGCCAGCTCACCACCGAGTGCTGGAAACACCATATATTTT. Amino acids: CASSPPSAGNTIYF. Filled out from reference TRBV18 and TRBJ1-3, the complete variable domain reads NAGVMQNPRHLVRRRGQEARLRCSPMKGHSHVYWYRQLPEEGLKFMVYLQKENIIDESGMPKERFSAEFPKEGPSILRIQQVVRGDSAAYFCASSPPSAGNTIYFGEGSWLTVV.

The V call is TRBV18, the J call TRBJ2-5; the D gene is possibly TRBD1 (5 bases). The germline V gene has CDR1 KGHSH and CDR2 LQKENI. V was clipped by 2 bases and J by 1 base, with 5 bases between them. The CDR3 spans 13 residues. The CDR3, as DNA: TGTGCCAGCTCACCAGGGGCCCAAGAGACCCAGTACTTC. Translating gives CASSPGAQETQYF. Together with reference TRBV18 and TRBJ2-5, the CDR3 gives the full variable domain: NAGVMQNPRHLVRRRGQEARLRCSPMKGHSHVYWYRQLPEEGLKFMVYLQKENIIDESGMPKERFSAEFPKEGPSILRIQQVVRGDSAAYFCASSPGAQETQYFGPGTRLLVL.

The chain combines TRBV5-1 with TRBJ1-5; 12 bases are shared with TRBD1. The CDR3 runs to 15 residues. The J segment lost 7 bases and the V segment lost 4 bases, leaving 6 bases of the junction unmatched. Germline CDR1 SGHRS, CDR2 YFSETQ. The CDR3 reads CASSAGTGGGQPQHF. For the CDR3, the DNA is TGCGCCAGCAGCGCCGGGACAGGGGGCGGGCAGCCCCAGCATTTT.

The CDR3 is CASSPTGSNQPQHF. Written as DNA, the CDR3 is TGTGCCAGCAGCCCAACAGGGAGCAATCAGCCCCAGCATTTT. V is TRBV2 and J is TRBJ1-5; D is perhaps TRBD1 (6 bases). There are 14 residues in the CDR3. The germline V gene has CDR1 SNHLY and CDR2 FYNNEI. V dropped 6 bases and J dropped 1 base, with 10 bases sitting between them. The variable domain in full, with the rest retrieved from reference TRBV2 and TRBJ1-5, is EPEVTQTPSHQVTQMGQEVILRCVPISNHLYFYWYRQILGQKVEFLVSFYNNEISEKSEIFDDQFSVERPDGSNFTLKIRSTKLEDSAMYFCASSPTGSNQPQHFGDGTRLSIL.

The chain couples TRBV13 to TRBJ2-2, with D uncertain. The V end lost 8 bases, the J end lost 0 bases, and 10 bases lay between the germline ends. The CDR3 has 14 residues. Germline values: CDR1 PRHDT, CDR2 FYEKMQ (reference sequence). In nucleotides, the CDR3 is TGTGCCAGCTTGCTTGGGCCGAACACCGGGGAGCTGTTTTTT. This translates into CASLLGPNTGELFF.

The chain links TRBV5-4 to TRBJ2-7; tentative D call: TRBD1 (6 bases). Trimming stripped 2 bases from V and 5 bases from J, with 11 bases between. CDR1 is SGHNT, CDR2 YYREEE, per germline (reference sequence). The CDR3 covers 13 residues. Here the CDR3 DNA reads TGTGCCAGCAGCTTACAGGGTACAGACGAGCAGTACTTC. Its protein product is CASSLQGTDEQYF.